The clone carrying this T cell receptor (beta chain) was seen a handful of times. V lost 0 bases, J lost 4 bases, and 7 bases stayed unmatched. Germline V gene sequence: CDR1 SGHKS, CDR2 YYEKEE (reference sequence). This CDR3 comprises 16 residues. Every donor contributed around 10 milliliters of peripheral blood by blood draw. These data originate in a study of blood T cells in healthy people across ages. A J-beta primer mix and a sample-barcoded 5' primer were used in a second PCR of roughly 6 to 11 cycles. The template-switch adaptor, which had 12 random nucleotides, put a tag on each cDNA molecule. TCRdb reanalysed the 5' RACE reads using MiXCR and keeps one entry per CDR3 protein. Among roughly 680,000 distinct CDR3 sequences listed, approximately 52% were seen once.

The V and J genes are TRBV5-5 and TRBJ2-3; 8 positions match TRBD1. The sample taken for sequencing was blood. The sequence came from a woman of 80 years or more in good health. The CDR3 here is CASSLGDRHIADTQYF. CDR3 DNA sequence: TGTGCCAGCAGCTTGGGGGACAGGCATATCGCAGATACGCAGTATTTT.